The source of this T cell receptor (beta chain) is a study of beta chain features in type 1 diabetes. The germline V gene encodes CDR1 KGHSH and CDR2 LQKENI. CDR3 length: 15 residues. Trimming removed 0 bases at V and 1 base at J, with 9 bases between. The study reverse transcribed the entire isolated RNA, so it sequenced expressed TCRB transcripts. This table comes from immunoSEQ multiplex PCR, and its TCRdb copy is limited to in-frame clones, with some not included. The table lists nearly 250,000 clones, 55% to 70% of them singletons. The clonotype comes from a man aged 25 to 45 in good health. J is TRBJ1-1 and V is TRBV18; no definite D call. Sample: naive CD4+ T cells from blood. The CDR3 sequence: CASSPPEKKNTEAFF. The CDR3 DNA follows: TGTGCCAGCTCACCACCGGAAAAGAAGAACACTGAAGCTTTCTTT.